The rows below give T cell receptor beta chains drawn from one sample of a study of PD-1 blockade in classical Hodgkin lymphoma. TCRdb's copy holds only in-frame clones and misses some; the assay was immunoSEQ multiplex PCR. This table holds 25,000 to 35,000 clones, 70% to 75% found once. Sequencing was performed on peripheral blood mononuclear cells (PBMCs), taken before the second cycle of nivolumab. The receptors shown here come from a human donor with classical Hodgkin lymphoma. Both conserved end residues are part of each CDR3. A D gene is named only where the DNA matches it firmly. A clone size is listed for some rows: how often the clone was seen (once, few, many), or a class if it is expanded.

D: TRBD1; J: TRBJ1-5; size: -; V: TRBV5-5; DNA: TGTGCCAGCAGCTTGGAGGCAGGGGGCCAGCCCCAGCATTTT; CDR3: CASSLEAGGQPQHF
D: -; J: TRBJ1-1; size: -; V: TRBV28; DNA: TGTGCCAGCAGTTTATTTAGAGGGGGGACTGAAGCTTTCTTT; CDR3: CASSLFRGGTEAFF
D: TRBD1; J: TRBJ1-2; size: -; V: TRBV7-9; DNA: TGTGCCAGCAGTCCTGTTCGGGACAGCTTAAACTATGGCTACACCTTC; CDR3: CASSPVRDSLNYGYTF
D: TRBD1; J: TRBJ1-3; size: once; V: TRBV5-6; DNA: TGTGCCAGCAGTTGGGTTGGACAGGGGTACACTGGAAACACCATATATTTT; CDR3: CASSWVGQGYTGNTIYF
D: TRBD1; J: TRBJ2-7; size: -; V: TRBV10-3; DNA: TGTGCCATCAGTGACAACAGGGGGTCGGGGGAGCAGTACTTC; CDR3: CAISDNRGSGEQYF
D: TRBD2; J: TRBJ2-1; size: few; V: TRBV7-2; DNA: TGTGCCAGCAGCTCGGCGGGGGATGAGCAGTTCTTC; CDR3: CASSSAGDEQFF
D: -; J: TRBJ2-7; size: -; V: TRBV5-1; DNA: TGCGCCAGCAGCTTGACTAGCTCCTACGAGCAGTACTTC; CDR3: CASSLTSSYEQYF
D: TRBD1; J: TRBJ1-1; size: -; V: TRBV5-6; DNA: TGTGCCAGCAGCATACGGACAGGGAGCATGAACACTGAAGCTTTCTTT; CDR3: CASSIRTGSMNTEAFF
D: TRBD1; J: TRBJ2-6; size: -; V: TRBV7-6; DNA: TGTGCCAGCAGCGACAGACAGGGAAGCTCCTCTGGGGCCAACGTCCTGACTTTC; CDR3: CASSDRQGSSSGANVLTF
D: TRBD2; J: TRBJ2-1; size: -; V: TRBV27; DNA: TGTGCCAGCAGTTTATCCGGCGGGGGGCCCTCCTACAATGAGCAGTTCTTC; CDR3: CASSLSGGGPSYNEQFF
D: -; J: TRBJ2-7; size: -; V: TRBV7-9; DNA: TGTGCCAGCAGCCCTGGAGGAGCAGATGCCTACTACGAGCAGTACTTC; CDR3: CASSPGGADAYYEQYF
D: -; J: TRBJ2-7; size: -; V: TRBV4-1; DNA: TGCGCCAGCAGCCAAGGTACAGAGACCTACGAGCAGTACTTC; CDR3: CASSQGTETYEQYF
D: -; J: TRBJ2-3; size: -; V: TRBV28; DNA: TGTGCCAGCACACCGGCCATCCTCCCCCCCGGCACAGATACGCAGTATTTT; CDR3: CASTPAILPPGTDTQYF
D: -; J: TRBJ2-1; size: -; V: TRBV7-9; DNA: TGTGCCAGCAGCCCGCGGATCACGGCGGGCAATGAGCAGTTCTTC; CDR3: CASSPRITAGNEQFF
D: -; J: TRBJ1-2; size: -; V: TRBV18; DNA: TGTGCCAGCTCACCAGGGGAGGGCTACACCTTC; CDR3: CASSPGEGYTF
D: -; J: TRBJ2-1; size: -; V: TRBV11-2; DNA: TGTGCCAGCAGCTTGGCGAACTACCACAATGAGCAGTTCTTC; CDR3: CASSLANYHNEQFF
D: TRBD2; J: TRBJ2-7; size: once; V: TRBV7-2; DNA: TGTGCCAGCAGACTGACTAGCGGGGGGATCTACGAGCAGTACTTC; CDR3: CASRLTSGGIYEQYF
D: -; J: TRBJ2-3; size: -; V: TRBV7-6; DNA: TGTGCCAGCAGCTTAGAGCCGGACCTCGCAGATACGCAGTATTTT; CDR3: CASSLEPDLADTQYF
D: -; J: TRBJ1-2; size: -; V: TRBV10-3; DNA: TGTGCCATCAGTGAAGGGGAGACAGCCAGCGGAGGCTACACCTTC; CDR3: CAISEGETASGGYTF
D: -; J: TRBJ2-7; size: -; V: TRBV4-1; DNA: TGCGCCAGCAGCCAAGTAGGGTCTTCTTCCTACGAGCAGTACTTC; CDR3: CASSQVGSSSYEQYF
D: -; J: TRBJ2-3; size: few; V: TRBV5-4; DNA: TGTGCCAGCAGCTTGTGGAGCGGCAGAAGCACAGATACGCAGTATTTT; CDR3: CASSLWSGRSTDTQYF
D: TRBD2; J: TRBJ2-3; size: -; V: TRBV7-9; DNA: TGTGCCACCTCCTCGACTAGCGGGGGGGCCCGGGATACGCAGTATTTT; CDR3: CATSSTSGGARDTQYF
D: TRBD2; J: TRBJ2-1; size: -; V: TRBV7-6; DNA: TGTGCCAGCAGCTCCCGGACGCCCCCTGCGGGTCGCGGGGGGGTCCCCAATGAGCAGTTCTTC; CDR3: CASSSRTPPAGRGGVPNEQFF
D: -; J: TRBJ2-5; size: -; V: TRBV28; DNA: TGTGCCAGCAGTGGAGAAGTTGAACAAGAGACCCAGTACTTC; CDR3: CASSGEVEQETQYF
D: -; J: TRBJ1-5; size: -; V: TRBV2; DNA: TGTGCCAGCAGGGACAGTAACCAACATCAGCCCCAGCATTTT; CDR3: CASRDSNQHQPQHF
D: -; J: TRBJ2-1; size: -; V: TRBV7-2; DNA: TGTGCCAGCAGCTTAGAGTTCGCCAGAAATGAGCAGTTCTTC; CDR3: CASSLEFARNEQFF
D: -; J: TRBJ1-3; size: -; V: TRBV25-1; DNA: TGTGCCAGCAGTGGCCCGGTGGGACTGGCAGGAAACACCATATATTTT; CDR3: CASSGPVGLAGNTIYF
D: -; J: TRBJ1-2; size: -; V: TRBV5-6; DNA: TGTGCCAGCAGCTTTGGTGTGGGAAACTATGGCTACACCTTC; CDR3: CASSFGVGNYGYTF
D: -; J: TRBJ1-2; size: -; V: TRBV11-3; DNA: TGTGCCAGCAGCTCGGACAGCTATGGCTACACCTTC; CDR3: CASSSDSYGYTF
D: -; J: TRBJ1-2; size: -; V: TRBV6-5; DNA: TGTGCCAGCAGTCTAGCGCACACAGGCGGCTACACCTTC; CDR3: CASSLAHTGGYTF
D: -; J: TRBJ1-2; size: -; V: TRBV11-2; DNA: TGTGCCAGCAGCTCCCCCCGGGAGGGTGGCTACACCTTC; CDR3: CASSSPREGGYTF
D: -; J: TRBJ2-3; size: -; V: TRBV4-3; DNA: TGCGCCAGCAGCCAGGACTATCCAGATACGCAGTATTTT; CDR3: CASSQDYPDTQYF
D: -; J: TRBJ2-7; size: -; V: TRBV5-1; DNA: TGCGCCAGCAGCTTGGCCATTGAATCCACCTACGAGCAGTACTTC; CDR3: CASSLAIESTYEQYF
D: -; J: TRBJ2-7; size: -; V: TRBV9; DNA: TGTGCCAGCAGCCCCATTGGGCCCGGGCTTCGCGAGCAGTACTTC; CDR3: CASSPIGPGLREQYF
D: -; J: TRBJ1-5; size: -; V: TRBV2; DNA: TGTGCCAGCAGTGACGGACAACATAGCAATCAGCCCCAGCATTTT; CDR3: CASSDGQHSNQPQHF
D: TRBD2; J: TRBJ2-5; size: -; V: TRBV4-3; DNA: TGCGCCAGCAGCCAAGATGGCCCTAGCGGGGGAAAAGAGACCCAGTACTTC; CDR3: CASSQDGPSGGKETQYF
D: -; J: TRBJ1-1; size: -; V: TRBV5-1; DNA: TGCGCCAGCAGCTTGTTTGGGGGAGAGAACACTGAAGCTTTCTTT; CDR3: CASSLFGGENTEAFF
D: -; J: TRBJ2-5; size: -; V: TRBV2; DNA: TGTGCCAGCAGTCCGACTCAGGGGAAAGAGACCCAGTACTTC; CDR3: CASSPTQGKETQYF
D: -; J: TRBJ1-4; size: -; V: TRBV6-6; DNA: TGTGCCAGCAGTTACGGGGGGGTGCGTAATGAAAAACTGTTTTTT; CDR3: CASSYGGVRNEKLFF
D: -; J: TRBJ2-1; size: few; V: TRBV4-1; DNA: TGCGCCAGCAGCTCTAATACCAATGAGCAGTTCTTC; CDR3: CASSSNTNEQFF
D: -; J: TRBJ1-2; size: -; V: TRBV10-3; DNA: TGTGCCATCAGTGACATGTCTGGGGAGGGTTCTAACTATGGCTACACCTTC; CDR3: CAISDMSGEGSNYGYTF
D: -; J: TRBJ2-2; size: -; V: TRBV10-3; DNA: TGTGCCATCAGTGATTTATCGGAGACCGGGGAGCTGTTTTTT; CDR3: CAISDLSETGELFF
D: -; J: TRBJ2-3; size: few; V: TRBV15; DNA: TGTGCCACCAGCAGAGGTTCGGGGGTCACAGATACGCAGTATTTT; CDR3: CATSRGSGVTDTQYF